The clone carrying this T cell receptor (beta chain) was counted a few times. The data derive from a study of PD-1 blockade in classical Hodgkin lymphoma. With no exception, relapse followed autologous stem cell transplantation in all patients, and brentuximab vedotin exposure varied. Sequencing used immunoSEQ multiplex PCR; TCRdb keeps in-frame clones, though not all of them. The data contain roughly 28,000 clones, approximately 66% of them singletons. The CDR3 sequence is 14 residues long. Looked up from germline, CDR1 is MNHEY and CDR2 is SVGAGI. V was trimmed by 0 bases and J by 2 bases, leaving 7 bases between them.

The input for sequencing was peripheral blood mononuclear cells (PBMCs), taken before the second cycle of nivolumab. The chain carries TRBV6-5 and TRBJ1-1; D gene unclear. This TCR was recovered from a human donor with classical Hodgkin lymphoma. CDR3 DNA: TGTGCCAGCAGTTACTCGAACCTAAACACTGAAGCTTTCTTT. It codes for CASSYSNLNTEAFF.